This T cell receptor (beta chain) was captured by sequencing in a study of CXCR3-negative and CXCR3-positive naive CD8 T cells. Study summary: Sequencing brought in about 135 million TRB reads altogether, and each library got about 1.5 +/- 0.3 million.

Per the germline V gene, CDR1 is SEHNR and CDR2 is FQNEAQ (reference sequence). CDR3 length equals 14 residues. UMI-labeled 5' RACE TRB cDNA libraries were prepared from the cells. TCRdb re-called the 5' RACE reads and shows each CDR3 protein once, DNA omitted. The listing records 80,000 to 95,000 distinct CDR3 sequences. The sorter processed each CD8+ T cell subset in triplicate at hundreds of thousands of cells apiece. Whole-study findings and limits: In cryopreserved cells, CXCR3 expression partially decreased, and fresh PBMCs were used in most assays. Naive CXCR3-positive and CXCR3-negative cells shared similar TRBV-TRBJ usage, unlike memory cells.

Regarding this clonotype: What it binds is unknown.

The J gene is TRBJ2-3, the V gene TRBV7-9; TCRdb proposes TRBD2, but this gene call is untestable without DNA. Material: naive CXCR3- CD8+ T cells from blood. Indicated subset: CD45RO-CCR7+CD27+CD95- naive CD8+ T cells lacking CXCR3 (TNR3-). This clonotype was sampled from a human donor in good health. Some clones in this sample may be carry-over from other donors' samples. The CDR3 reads CASSLIEGGRTQYF.